Following are 23 T cell receptor beta chains from one sample sequenced in a study of yellow fever vaccine responses in identical twins. TCRdb recomputed calls from the RT-PCR reads with MiXCR, one row per CDR3 protein. The data show some 1,800 distinct CDR3 sequences, about 80% seen once. The sample consisted of T cells from blood (PBMCs), unsorted or a sorted subset (not recorded which), taken before or after yellow fever vaccination (not recorded which). The receptors here all came from a female donor who received the yellow fever vaccine.

The chain has TRBV5-5 and TRBJ1-1; D possibly corresponds to TRBD1 (5 bases). Germline V gene lookup returns CDR1 SGHKS and CDR2 YYEKEE (reference sequence). The V end lost 4 bases, the J end lost 1 base, and 11 bases lay between the germline ends. This CDR3 is built from 14 residues. The CDR3: CASSETAQNTEAFF. The CDR3 bases are TGTGCCAGCAGCGAGACAGCTCAGAACACTGAAGCTTTCTTT.

The chain employs TRBV29-1 and TRBJ2-5; TRBD2 matches at 14 bases. V gave up 4 bases and J gave up 0 bases; unmatched junction bases: 7. The CDR3 runs 17 residues. Germline values: CDR1 SQVTM, CDR2 ANQGSEA. The CDR3 nucleotides read TGCAGCGTTGGACTAGCGGGGGGGAATATATACCAAGAGACCCAGTACTTC. This translates into CSVGLAGGNIYQETQYF.

The chain uses TRBV11-1 and TRBJ2-5; a possible D gene is TRBD2 (6 bases). Trimming took off 6 bases at V and 5 bases at J, with 19 bases between the two ends. CDR3 length: 15 amino acids. Germline V gives CDR1 SGHAT, CDR2 FQDESV (reference sequence). CDR3 in DNA: TGTGCCAGCAGTCCCGGAGGGAAGGAGGGGGAGACCCAGTACTTC. Its protein product is CASSPGGKEGETQYF.

The rearrangement links TRBV2 to TRBJ1-1; no clear D gene. The CDR3 sequence is 11 residues long. The V gene lost 4 bases and the J gene lost 7 bases, with 7 bases spanning the gap. The germline V gene has CDR1 SNHLY and CDR2 FYNNEI. DNA of the CDR3: TGTGCCAGCAGTGTTAGGGTTGAAGCTTTCTTT. Translating gives CASSVRVEAFF.

A remark on this clonotype: One end of the junction fails to match germline, which may point to a read error. The rearrangement joins TRBV11-1 to TRBJ2-5; D is ambiguous. The CDR3 runs 13 residues. Germline CDR1 and CDR2: SGHAT and FQDESV (reference sequence). The CDR3 sequence is CDSSLGQWETQYF. CDR3 coding DNA: TGTGACAGCAGCTTAGGCCAGTGGGAGACCCAGTACTTC. Complete variable domain (other parts from reference TRBV11-1 and TRBJ2-5): EAEVAQSPRYKITEKSQAVAFWCDPISGHATLYWYRQILGQGPELLVQFQDESVVDDSQLPKDRFSAERLKGVDSTLKIQPAELGDSAMYLCDSSLGQWETQYFGPGTRLLVL.

This clonotype was observed a single time. The J gene is TRBJ2-3, the V gene TRBV4-1, with 8 bases matching TRBD2. CDR1 MGHRA and CDR2 YSYEKL come from the germline V gene. The CDR3 length is 16 residues. J gave up 1 base and V 3 bases, and 6 bases lay outside the gene matches. CDR3 nucleotides: TGCGCCAGCAGCCAGAGGACAGCGGGGGGCACAGATACGCAGTATTTT. Protein: CASSQRTAGGTDTQYF.

V is TRBV6-4 and J is TRBJ1-1; TRBD1 matches at 7 bases. V dropped 0 bases and J dropped 4; count of bases not matched to a gene: 2. The germline V gene encodes CDR1 MRHNA and CDR2 SNTAGT. The CDR3 consists of 14 residues. CDR3 DNA sequence: TGTGCCAGCAGTGACTCAGGGACAGCCACTGAAGCTTTCTTT. This gives the protein CASSDSGTATEAFF.

CDR3 protein: CASSEDSFEQYF. Here the CDR3 DNA reads TGTGCCAGCAGTGAGGACAGTTTCGAGCAGTACTTC. The rearrangement uses TRBV6-2 or TRBV6-3 and TRBJ2-7; D may be TRBD1 (6 bases). This CDR3 comprises 12 residues. The V gene's germline CDR1 is MNHEY and CDR2 SVGEGT. Trimming removed 5 bases from V and 6 bases from J, with 11 bases in between.

J is TRBJ1-5 and V is TRBV12-3 or TRBV12-4; 7 bases map to TRBD1. CDR3 length: 16 amino acids. Germline trimming cut 3 bases from V and 2 bases from J; bases unmatched to any gene: 7. The CDR3 DNA reads as TGTGCCAGCAGTTTGGCCAGGGGGTACGGCAATCAGCCCCAGCATTTT. This encodes CASSLARGYGNQPQHF.

This clonotype was detected only once. This rearrangement joins TRBV4-3 to TRBJ1-3; unclear D gene. Germline lookup yields CDR1 LGHNA and CDR2 YSLEER. Between the trimmed V and J ends, which lost 3 bases and 7 bases, there was a span of 10 bases. The CDR3 covers 13 residues. CDR3 amino acids: CASSQDIGNTIYF. The CDR3, as DNA: TGCGCCAGCAGCCAGGATATAGGGAACACCATATATTTT.

CDR3 nucleotides: TGTGCCATCAGTGCGACGACTAGCGGGACCGACAATGAGCAGTTCTTC. Its translation is CAISATTSGTDNEQFF. The chain recombines TRBV10-3 with TRBJ2-1, with 11 bases lining up with TRBD2. CDR1 is ENHRY and CDR2 is SYGVKD in the germline V gene. The junction had 7 bases not matched to a gene; V was cut back by 4 bases and J by 5 bases. This CDR3 is 16 amino acids long.

The V call is TRBV7-8, the J call TRBJ2-1, with D uncertain. The CDR3 is 15 amino acids. From germline, CDR1 is SGHVS and CDR2 FQNEAQ. Trimming took 2 bases from V and 5 from J, leaving 13 bases between them. CDR3 DNA: TGTGCCAGCAGCTTATCGGCAGCTACCAACAATGAGCAGTTCTTC. Its translation: CASSLSAATNNEQFF.

This chain joins TRBV20-1 and TRBJ2-7; no clear D. The CDR3 spans 15 residues. Trimming left V 5 bases short and J 3 bases short, with 20 bases between. Germline V gene lookup returns CDR1 DFQATT and CDR2 SNEGSKA (reference sequence). Written as DNA, the CDR3 is TGCAGTGCTGGACGGCCGCTCATCCCCCTCTACGAGCAGTACTTC. Translated: CSAGRPLIPLYEQYF.

V usage is TRBV7-6 and J usage is TRBJ2-2; unclear D gene. The V gene lost 1 base and the J gene lost 0 bases, with 9 bases spanning the gap. The CDR3 extends over 16 amino acids. Germline CDR1 SGHVS, CDR2 FNYEAQ. The CDR3 sequence: CASSLEPGSNTGELFF. CDR3 sequence (DNA): TGTGCCAGCAGCTTAGAGCCAGGCTCGAACACCGGGGAGCTGTTTTTT.

The gene calls are TRBV6-2 or TRBV6-3 and TRBJ1-1; unclear D gene. CDR1 is MNHEY and CDR2 is SVGEGT in the germline V gene. The CDR3 is 12 residues long. The V end was cut by 4 bases, the J end by 1 base, with 4 bases between. CDR3 DNA sequence: TGTGCCAGCAGTTGGGGGAACACTGAAGCTTTCTTT. Amino acids: CASSWGNTEAFF.

The chain combines TRBV12-3 or TRBV12-4 with TRBJ2-7; TRBD2 agrees at 10 bases. The V gene end was trimmed by 4 bases and the J gene end by 6 bases; junction bases not matched to a gene: 3. There are 13 residues in the CDR3. The CDR3 sequence is CASSSGLALEQYV. The CDR3 coding sequence is TGTGCCAGCAGTTCGGGACTAGCGCTCGAGCAGTACGTC.

The V and J genes are TRBV29-1 and TRBJ2-7, with D maybe TRBD1 (5 bases). This CDR3 is 12 amino acids long. V was trimmed by 1 base and J by 5 bases, leaving 9 bases between them. The germline gives CDR1 SQVTM, CDR2 ANQGSEA. The CDR3 spells CSVEGGRHEQYF. The CDR3 DNA is TGCAGCGTTGAAGGGGGCCGCCACGAGCAGTACTTC.

The chain is built from TRBV7-3 and TRBJ1-6; perhaps TRBD1 as D (5 bases). CDR1 and CDR2 (germline): SGHTA, FQGTGA. This CDR3 region has 14 residues. V gave up 3 bases and J gave up 7 bases, with 10 bases separating them. The CDR3 region is CASSLGTENSPLHF. Here the CDR3 DNA reads TGTGCCAGCAGCTTGGGGACGGAGAATTCACCCCTCCACTTT.

Notes on this clonotype: This CDR3 fails to terminate in the conserved phenylalanine or tryptophan, so it likely reflects a read error. The rearrangement joins TRBV30 to TRBJ1-1; unclear D gene. The length of the CDR3 is 11 residues. Germline values: CDR1 GTSNPN, CDR2 SVGIG (reference sequence). Between the trimmed V and J ends, which lost 4 bases and 4 bases, there was a span of 7 bases. CDR3 sequence: CAWTSGTEAFV. DNA for the CDR3: TGTGCCTGGACGTCCGGCACTGAAGCTTTCGTT.

The chain joins TRBV6-5 to TRBJ1-2, with D possibly TRBD1 on 5 matching bases. Germline CDR1 reads MNHEY; CDR2 reads SVGAGI. The V end lost 2 bases, the J end lost 5 bases, and 9 bases lay between the germline ends. The CDR3 consists of 13 residues. The CDR3, as DNA: TGTGCCAGCAGTTACCGTGGGGGGTATGGCTACACCTTC. Translating it yields CASSYRGGYGYTF.

As regards this clonotype: At one end the junction does not follow the germline gene, possibly because of a read error. This sequence joins TRBV7-7 and TRBJ1-2; weak D call: TRBD1 (5 bases). This CDR3 contains 15 residues. Germline V lookup: CDR1 SSHAT, CDR2 FNYEAQ (reference sequence). The CDR3 spells CASSSPRGAGYGYTF. The CDR3 bases are TGTGCTAGCAGCTCCCCTAGAGGGGCAGGCTATGGCTACACCTTC.

This chain joins TRBV5-1 and TRBJ2-7; D gene uncertain. V was shortened by 0 bases and J by 0 bases, with 10 bases between the two germline ends. The CDR3 length is 15 residues. Germline CDR1 SGHRS, CDR2 YFSETQ. As DNA, the CDR3 is TGCGCCAGCAGCTTGGGAGACTCTTACTCCTACGAGCAGTACTTC. Encoded protein: CASSLGDSYSYEQYF.

This chain connects TRBV7-9 to TRBJ1-1; D gene uncertain. V was trimmed by 5 bases and J by 0 bases, leaving 10 bases between them. CDR1 is SEHNR and CDR2 is FQNEAQ in the germline V gene (reference sequence). The CDR3 has 14 residues. The CDR3 is CASSRERMNTEAFF. The CDR3 DNA reads as TGTGCCAGCAGCCGTGAGCGGATGAACACTGAAGCTTTCTTT.